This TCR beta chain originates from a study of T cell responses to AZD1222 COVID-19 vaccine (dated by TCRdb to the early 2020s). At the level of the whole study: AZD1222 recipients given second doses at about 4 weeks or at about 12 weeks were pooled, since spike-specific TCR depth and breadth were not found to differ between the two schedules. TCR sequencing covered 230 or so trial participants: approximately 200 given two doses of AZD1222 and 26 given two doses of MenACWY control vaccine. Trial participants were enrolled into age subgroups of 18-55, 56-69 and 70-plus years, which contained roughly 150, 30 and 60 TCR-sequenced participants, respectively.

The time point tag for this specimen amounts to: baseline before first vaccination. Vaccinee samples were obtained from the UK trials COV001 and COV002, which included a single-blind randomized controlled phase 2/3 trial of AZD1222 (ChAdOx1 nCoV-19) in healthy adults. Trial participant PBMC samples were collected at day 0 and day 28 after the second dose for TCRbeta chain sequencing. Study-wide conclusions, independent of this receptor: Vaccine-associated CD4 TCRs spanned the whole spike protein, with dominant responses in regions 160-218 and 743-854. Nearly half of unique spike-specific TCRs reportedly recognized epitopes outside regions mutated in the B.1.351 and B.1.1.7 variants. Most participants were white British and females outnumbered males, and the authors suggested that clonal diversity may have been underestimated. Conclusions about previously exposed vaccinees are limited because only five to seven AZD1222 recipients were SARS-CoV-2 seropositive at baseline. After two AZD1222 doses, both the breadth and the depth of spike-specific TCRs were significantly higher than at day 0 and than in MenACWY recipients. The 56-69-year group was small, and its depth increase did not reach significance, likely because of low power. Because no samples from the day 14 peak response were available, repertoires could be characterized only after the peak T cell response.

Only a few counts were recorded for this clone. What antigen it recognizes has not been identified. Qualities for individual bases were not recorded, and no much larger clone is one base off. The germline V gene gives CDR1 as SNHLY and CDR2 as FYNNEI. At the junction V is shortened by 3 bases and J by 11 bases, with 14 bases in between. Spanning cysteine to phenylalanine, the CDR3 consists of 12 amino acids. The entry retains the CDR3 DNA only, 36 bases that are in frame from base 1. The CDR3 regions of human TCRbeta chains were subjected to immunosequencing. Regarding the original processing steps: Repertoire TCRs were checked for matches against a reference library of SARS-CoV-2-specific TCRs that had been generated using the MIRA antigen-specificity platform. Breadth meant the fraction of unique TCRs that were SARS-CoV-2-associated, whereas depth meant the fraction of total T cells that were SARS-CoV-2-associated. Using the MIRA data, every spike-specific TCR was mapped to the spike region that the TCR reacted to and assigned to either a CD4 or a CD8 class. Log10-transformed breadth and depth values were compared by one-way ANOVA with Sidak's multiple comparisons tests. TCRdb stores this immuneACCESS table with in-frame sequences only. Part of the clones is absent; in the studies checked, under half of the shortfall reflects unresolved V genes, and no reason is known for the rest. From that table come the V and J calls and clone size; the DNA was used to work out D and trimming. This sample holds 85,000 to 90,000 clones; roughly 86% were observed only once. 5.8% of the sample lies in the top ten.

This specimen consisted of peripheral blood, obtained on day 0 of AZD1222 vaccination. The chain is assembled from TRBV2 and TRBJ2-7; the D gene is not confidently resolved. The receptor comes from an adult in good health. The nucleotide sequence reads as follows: TGTGCCAGCAGTGATGGCCGGCGAGGCAAGTACTTC. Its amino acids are CASSDGRRGKYF. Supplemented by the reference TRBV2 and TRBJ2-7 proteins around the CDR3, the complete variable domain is EPEVTQTPSHQVTQMGQEVILRCVPISNHLYFYWYRQILGQKVEFLVSFYNNEISEKSEIFDDQFSVERPDGSNFTLKIRSTKLEDSAMYFCASSDGRRGKYFGPGTRLTVT.